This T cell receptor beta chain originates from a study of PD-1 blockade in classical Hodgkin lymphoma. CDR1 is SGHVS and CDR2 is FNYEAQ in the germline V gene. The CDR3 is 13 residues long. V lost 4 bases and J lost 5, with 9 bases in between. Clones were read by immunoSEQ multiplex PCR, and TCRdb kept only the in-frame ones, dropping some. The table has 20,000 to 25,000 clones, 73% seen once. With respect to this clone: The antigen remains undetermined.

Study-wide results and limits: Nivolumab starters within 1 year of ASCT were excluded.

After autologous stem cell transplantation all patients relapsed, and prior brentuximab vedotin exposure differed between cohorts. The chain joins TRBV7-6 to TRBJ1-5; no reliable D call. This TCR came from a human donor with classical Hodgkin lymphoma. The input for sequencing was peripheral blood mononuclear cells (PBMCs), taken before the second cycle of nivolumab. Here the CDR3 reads CASSSFGDQPQHF. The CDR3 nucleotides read TGTGCCAGCAGCTCATTCGGGGATCAGCCCCAGCATTTT.